These 12 T cell receptor beta chains share one sample of origin, sequenced in a study of T cells in women clearing cervical HPV infection (dated by TCRdb to the late 2010s). Library preparation was by the immunoSEQ multiplex PCR assay. TCRdb holds this immuneACCESS table with in-frame rearrangements only. Some clones are missing; in checked studies, unresolved V genes explain under half, and the rest has no known cause. In this sample's table one finds fewer than 20,000 clones. Approximately 15% of the sample goes to the ten largest clones. The specimen sequenced was blood buffy coat. Every receptor here comes from a woman aged 18 to 75 with a cervical HPV16 infection that either progressed to CIN3+ or cleared (not recorded which).

For this clone: The sequence runs out 3 residues before the end of the CDR3; the remainder is reconstructed from the germline J gene. V is TRBV5-1 and J is TRBJ2-7, with D perhaps matching TRBD1 (6 bases). V lost 2 bases and J 2 bases, leaving 11 bases between the germline ends. The CDR3 consists of 14 residues. Germline CDR1 is SGHRS and CDR2 is YFSETQ. The sequenced part of the CDR3 DNA is TGCGCCAGCAGCTTAGTACAGGGAACCTACGAG. Protein product: CASSLVQGTYE. The entire CDR3 protein is CASSLVQGTYEQYF.

Notes on this clone: The CDR3 end falls 3 residues outside the read, so it is completed with the germline J gene. The chain joins TRBV19 to TRBJ2-5; perhaps TRBD2 as D (5 bases). Germline CDR1 reads LNHDA; CDR2 reads SQIVND (reference sequence). V was cut by 5 bases and J by 2 bases, with 9 bases left in between. This CDR3 has 13 amino acids. CDR3 region: CASSLDFQETQYF. CDR3 bases read: TGTGCCAGTAGTCTGGACTTTCAAGAGACC.

Of note for this clone: Read data end 3 residues before the CDR3 end; the end is taken from the germline J gene. The chain has TRBV18 and TRBJ2-4; D gene unclear. Germline CDR1 and CDR2: KGHSH and LQKENI. The CDR3 consists of 14 residues. The CDR3 is CASSPPSRFYGQYF. The CDR3 DNA, read in part, is TGTGCCAGCTCACCACCCTCGAGATTCTATGGT.

A remark on this clone: The read ends 3 residues early relative to the CDR3; the germline J gene fills the gap. This chain uses TRBV12-3 or TRBV12-4 with TRBJ2-5; 7 bases are shared with TRBD2. The CDR3 covers 17 residues. J lost 1 base, V lost 1 base, and 9 bases had no gene match. The CDR3 bases that were read are TGTGCCAGCAGTTTAGGCTCTAGCGGCAGACCCCAAGAGACC. Protein sequence: CASSLGSSGRPQET. Given in full, the CDR3 is CASSLGSSGRPQETQYF.

As concerns this clone: The read ends 3 residues early relative to the CDR3; the germline J gene fills the gap. This chain connects TRBV7-9 to TRBJ2-1; possible D gene TRBD2, 6 bases. The V and J ends lost 10 bases and 8 bases respectively, with 21 bases between them. In germline, CDR1 is SEHNR, CDR2 FQNEAQ (reference sequence). This CDR3 is 14 amino acids long. The sequenced part of the CDR3 DNA is TGTGCCACCCGGTTTCGGGGGAGCGGATATGAG. Amino acid sequence: CATRFRGSGYE. The entire CDR3 reads CATRFRGSGYEQFF.

Frequency places this clone as medium-sized (0.01 to 0.1%). The DNA ends 3 residues before the CDR3 does, and the rest of the CDR3 is filled in from the germline J gene. J is TRBJ1-2 and V is TRBV19; D is ambiguous. Trimming took off 3 bases at V and 5 bases at J, with 16 bases between the two ends. This CDR3 has 15 amino acids. Germline assignment: CDR1 LNHDA and CDR2 SQIVND (reference sequence). The covered CDR3 bases are TGTGCCAGTAGTATGTCCGGGGTTATTCAGTATGGC. This codes for CASSMSGVIQYG. From start to end, the CDR3 is CASSMSGVIQYGYTF.

For this clone: Read sequence stops 3 residues before the CDR3 end, and the germline J gene provides the missing end. The chain couples TRBV19 to TRBJ1-2, with a tentative D call TRBD1 (5 bases). This CDR3 has 14 residues. The germline gives CDR1 LNHDA, CDR2 SQIVND (reference sequence). The CDR3 sequence: CASSLWDSINDYTF. The CDR3 bases that were read are TGTGCCAGTAGTCTCTGGGACTCCATCAATGAC.

About this clone itself: From the germline J gene comes the end of the CDR3, since the read stops 3 residues before it. J is TRBJ2-2 and V is TRBV12-3 or TRBV12-4, with no clear D. Trimming removed 3 bases at V and 4 bases at J, with 6 bases between. The CDR3 covers 13 residues. The DNA read from the CDR3 is TGTGCCAGCAGTTTTTCAGGCACCGGGGAG. Translation gives CASSFSGTGE. The full-length CDR3 reads as CASSFSGTGELFF.

As concerns this clone: With the read ending 3 residues before the CDR3 end, the germline J gene is used to fill in that end. The V call is TRBV5-1, the J call TRBJ2-1; TRBD1 might be the D (6 bases). Trimming removed 4 bases from V and 0 bases from J, with 14 bases in between. This CDR3 has 16 amino acids. Germline V gene sequence: CDR1 SGHRS, CDR2 YFSETQ. This chain's CDR3 is CASSLQGKSSYNEQFF. The sequenced CDR3 bases are TGCGCCAGCAGCCTACAGGGAAAGAGCTCCTACAATGAG.

To note about this clone: With the read ending 3 residues before the CDR3 end, the germline J gene is used to fill in that end. The genes are TRBV25-1 and TRBJ2-3, with D possibly matching TRBD2 (7 bases). CDR3 length equals 17 residues. Germline V gene sequence: CDR1 MGHDK, CDR2 SYGVNS. This CDR3 reads CASSESRQVGGLNSQYF. The DNA read from the CDR3 is TGTGCCAGCAGTGAATCCCGACAGGTCGGGGGGTTGAATTCG.

Comments on this clone: The read ends 3 residues early relative to the CDR3; the germline J gene fills the gap. The rearrangement links TRBV30 to TRBJ1-4; D gene ambiguous. Looked up from germline, CDR1 is GTSNPN and CDR2 is SVGIG (reference sequence). The CDR3 is 12 residues long. Trimming pared 0 bases from V and 8 bases from J, leaving 7 bases between. CDR3 loop: CAWSVLREKLFF. The DNA read from the CDR3 is TGTGCCTGGAGTGTACTACGAGAAAAA.

Points on this clone: The CDR3 end falls 3 residues outside the read, so it is completed with the germline J gene. The chain employs TRBV30 and TRBJ1-5; 9 nucleotides align to TRBD1. With V trimmed by 1 base and J by 5 bases, 0 bases remained unmatched. This CDR3 has 13 amino acids. Per the germline V gene, CDR1 is GTSNPN and CDR2 is SVGIG (reference sequence). The CDR3 bases that were read are TGTGCCTGGAGTGGGACAGGGGATCAGCCC. Its translation: CAWSGTGDQP. The CDR3 in its entirety is CAWSGTGDQPQHF.